The following is a TCR beta chain sequence with its context. Clones were sequenced by immunoSEQ multiplex PCR, and TCRdb holds only the in-frame ones, with some missing. The sample consists of over 200,000 clones, 70% to 90% of them appearing once. This specimen comes from a study of blood T cell repertoires in COVID-19. Each participant's cohort was designated according to participant-reported clinical history. CDR3 length equals 13 residues. The ends were cut back, 6 bases at V and 2 bases at J, with 9 bases in the middle. Germline V gene lookup returns CDR1 LNHDA and CDR2 SQIVND (reference sequence).

This TCR came from a man in his late teens or twenties who had recovered from COVID-19. Material for sequencing was PBMCs or T cells enriched from blood (not recorded which). The V gene is TRBV19, the J gene TRBJ2-3; D perhaps matches TRBD2 (6 bases). This CDR3 is CASRRTITDTQYF. In DNA, the CDR3 is TGTGCCAGTAGGAGGACTATCACAGATACGCAGTATTTT.